This T cell receptor beta chain was documented in a study of blood T cell repertoires in COVID-19. Study-wide context: Samples came from the United States, Italy and Spain, spanning acute and convalescent COVID-19. PBMCs, B-cell-depleted T cells, or T cells were the source of the cDNA or gDNA that made up the material.

Authors' data handling: Estimates of nucleated cell counts were drawn from the amplification of reference gene primers. The repertoire was sequenced with immunoSEQ multiplex PCR; TCRdb's copy has only in-frame clones and lacks some. The DNA gave D and trimming, while V, J and clone size come from that table. The sample yields approximately 110,000 clones, about 87% seen once. This clone was found once. CDR3 length: 13 amino acids. Germline values: CDR1 SGHAT, CDR2 FQNNGV. V lost 6 bases, J lost 6 bases, and 5 bases stayed unmatched. The rearrangement joins TRBV11-2 to TRBJ1-1; 9 bases fit TRBD1. The receptor was derived from a woman between 50 and 59 years old with acute or convalescent COVID-19. Sequences were obtained from peripheral blood. As DNA, the CDR3 is TGTGCCAGCAGTCCCGGGACAGGGTCTGAAGCTTTCTTT. Its translation: CASSPGTGSEAFF.